The 5 T cell receptor beta chains listed next were all sequenced from one sample in a study of cytomegalovirus exposure and HLA in healthy donors. Generated by immunoSEQ multiplex PCR, the TCRdb table keeps only in-frame clones and is missing some. The table includes approximately 58,000 clones, roughly 94% detected once. Sequencing input: PBMCs. The receptors here all came from a man between 18 and 29 years old in good health and CMV-seronegative.

The chain carries TRBV11-1 and TRBJ1-1; D gene ambiguous. Trimming cost V 0 bases and J 4 bases, with 3 bases left between them. There are 12 residues in the CDR3. The germline gives CDR1 SGHAT, CDR2 FQDESV (reference sequence). The CDR3 loop is CASSLAGTEAFF. CDR3 sequence (DNA): TGTGCCAGCAGCTTAGCCGGCACTGAAGCTTTCTTT.

This rearrangement joins TRBV2 to TRBJ2-3; 10 bases map to TRBD2. CDR1 is SNHLY, CDR2 FYNNEI, per germline. The trim removed 8 bases at V and 1 base at J, leaving 3 bases unmatched. The CDR3 is made up of 14 amino acids. In DNA, the CDR3 is TGTGCCAGCGAGCGGGAGGGTGGCACAGATACGCAGTATTTT. Protein: CASEREGGTDTQYF.

This clone was recorded once. V is TRBV7-6 and J is TRBJ1-2, with D tentatively TRBD1 (5 bases). The germline V and J ends were trimmed by 2 bases and 0 bases, with 13 bases remaining between them. Germline CDR1 SGHVS, CDR2 FNYEAQ. CDR3 size: 16 residues. DNA for the CDR3: TGTGCCAGCAGCTTATATCGCGGGACGCCTAACTATGGCTACACCTTC. Encoded protein: CASSLYRGTPNYGYTF.

The V and J genes are TRBV7-6 and TRBJ2-1, with D unresolved. CDR1 is SGHVS and CDR2 is FNYEAQ in the germline V gene. This CDR3 comprises 14 residues. V was pared by 2 bases and J by 7 bases, with 12 bases between. Here the CDR3 DNA reads TGTGCCAGCAGCTTAAATGCGGCTTTGAATGAGCAGTTCTTC. Its protein is CASSLNAALNEQFF.

V usage is TRBV11-2 and J usage is TRBJ2-6; D gene uncertain. CDR1 and CDR2 (germline): SGHAT, FQNNGV. V was clipped by 8 bases and J by 0 bases, with 8 bases between them. The CDR3 sequence is 14 residues long. The chain's CDR3 is CASSHSSGANVLTF. The DNA for the CDR3 is TGTGCCAGCTCCCACTCCTCTGGGGCCAACGTCCTGACTTTC. Combining the CDR3 with reference TRBV11-2 and TRBJ2-6 gives the whole variable domain EAGVAQSPRYKIIEKRQSVAFWCNPISGHATLYWYQQILGQGPKLLIQFQNNGVVDDSQLPKDRFSAERLKGVDSTLKIQPAKLEDSAVYLCASSHSSGANVLTFGAGSRLTVL.